This TCR beta chain was found in a study of technical replicates of blood from several donors listed by TCRdb under 2017. Worth noting for this clone: Its antigen is not yet known. Base-call qualities are not available, and no considerably larger clone is one nucleotide away.

Library preparation was by the immunoSEQ multiplex PCR assay. TCRdb stores this immuneACCESS table with in-frame sequences only. Part of the clones is absent; in the studies checked, under half of the shortfall reflects unresolved V genes, and no reason is known for the rest. Recorded for this sample are some 80,000 clones; 96% of them occurred a single time. The biggest ten clones account for around 0.31% of the sample. The CDR3 starts with the cysteine, ends with the phenylalanine, and has 14 residues. Only the CDR3 portion is preserved as DNA: 42 bases, with reading frame beginning at the first base. For CDR1 and CDR2, the germline V gene lists SNHLY and FYNNEI. Cut back by 3 bases and 4 bases, the V and J ends lie 12 bases apart.

The TCR originated in a human donor in good health. Sequencing used T cells isolated from PBMCs. The V gene is TRBV2 and the J gene is TRBJ1-2, with the identity of the D gene unclear. The sequenced DNA: TGTGCCAGCAGTGAGTCTTCGGGAAGCTATGGCTACACCTTC. Its product reads: CASSESSGSYGYTF.